The present T cell receptor (beta chain) was sequenced within a study of shared clonotypes between healthy human individuals (dated by TCRdb to 2018 to 2021). Regarding the research as a whole: A couple of women and a few men aged 18 to 49 years were included in the cohort. For each donor, CD4 naive and CD4 memory were each run on three plates, CD8 naive on two plates, and CD8 memory on one plate. To estimate repertoire size and how much clonotypes are shared between individuals, the study performed deep sequencing of blood TCR repertoires from a handful of healthy adults. To increase sequencing depth and limit assay-specific biases, TCR repertoire library preparation and sequencing were carried out by different laboratories using diverse techniques. Between about 0.8 and 9 billion PBMCs per donor were obtained by leukapheresis.

TCR CDR3 regions were amplified from genomic DNA by multiplex PCR using the deep immunoSEQ assay. Extracted genomic DNA from each cell subset was distributed evenly across all wells of several immunoSEQ 96-well plates, and each plate was treated as a replicate. For sorted subsets, about 200 ng genomic DNA, equal to tens of thousands of T cell genomes, was loaded into each replicate PCR. The purified libraries were quantified using a Qubit 3.0 fluorometer, sized with a Bioanalyzer 2100, and then quantified again using the KAPA Library Quantification kit. Each immunoSEQ 96-well plate was sequenced on its own single-read 150-cycle Illumina NextSeq 550 flow cell. Turning to the authors' computational methods: Because the immunoSEQ output included only junctional sequences and no quality scores, the filtering could not be the same as the filtering used for full-length reads. To assign V/J genes and CDR3, sequences were annotated using PyIR, a Python wrapper for IgBLAST v1.9, with IMGT germline references. Any read was removed if the V/J assignment was weak (E-value above 1e-6), the CDR3 was missing, or the read contained stop codons, out-of-frame junctions, or ambiguous translated residues. V3J clonotypes were defined by identical inferred V gene, J gene, and CDR3 amino acid sequence. Percentage overlap between repertoires was computed as shared unique clonotypes divided by the size of the smaller repertoire. Repertoire richness was assessed with RTK rarefaction, the Chao1 estimator, and Recon v2.1 estimates of unobserved clonotypes. Generation probabilities were computed with OLGA for all TCRbeta clonotypes obtained by the gDNA method from several donors. Held by TCRdb, this immuneACCESS table contains in-frame sequences only and omits some clones. Under half of the omission traces to an unresolved V gene where checked; the cause of the rest is unknown. V, J and clone size are taken as reported in that table, and D and trimming were inferred from the DNA itself. The sample yields some 2,000,000 clones; about 95% were counted once. The ten largest account for about 1.1% of the sample.

What the research found in general, with its limitations: Sampling was restricted to blood, and TCR repertoires in tissue are likely to differ from TCR repertoires in blood. Incomplete sequencing was indicated by rarefaction of sorted-subset datasets, despite the large sequencing depth. Pairwise subsampling led to the expectation that sequencing depth would affect the degree of clonotype sharing among donors. Compared with non-shared clonotypes, clonotypes shared by all four sorted-subset donors had higher generation probabilities. Because the study included only a small number of donors, the genetic and exposure-history diversity represented was limited. When four donors were compared, the shared fraction of clonotypes was 5% to 6.5% for naive CD4, more than 3% for naive CD8, 2% to 2.5% for memory CD4, and less than 0.45% for memory CD8. Estimated clonotype richness was generally larger for naive than for memory subsets.

In this sample, this clone turned up once. It has no known antigen specificity. The record has no base qualities; no much larger clone is one base away. Other nucleotide sequences from this sample produce the same CDR3. CD8 naive samples consisted of CD45RO-negative cells that were positively selected for CCR7, yielding a CD45RA+CCR7+ population without TemRA cells. The donors were healthy, HIV-negative adults with no recently reported acute infections or vaccinations. Every donor was a Caucasian adult residing in Nashville, Tennessee, USA. After blood collection by leukapheresis, PBMCs were isolated using Ficoll-Histopaque density gradient centrifugation and then cryopreserved in the vapor phase of liquid nitrogen. Analytical flow cytometry was used to check the purity and quantity of every magnetically sorted T cell population. Genomic DNA was isolated from every sorted fraction and measured by UV absorbance on a Nanodrop 2000c.

Its CDR3 holds 13 amino acids, cysteine through phenylalanine. The DNA shown is the 39-base CDR3, in frame from base 1. The V and J ends are trimmed by 1 base and 1 base, leaving 5 bases between them. CDR1 and CDR2 are read off the germline V gene as SGHAT and FQNNGV. This receptor was identified in a man aged 18 to 29 in good health. Sequences were obtained from naive CD8+ T cells sorted from blood. Read against the paper, the sample's cell subset or site label means: CD45RA+CCR7+. The chain employs TRBV11-2 and TRBJ2-7; the D gene assignment is ambiguous. Read as DNA, the sequence is TGTGCCAGCAGCTTAGGCACGTCCTACGAGCAGTACTTC. The encoded protein is CASSLGTSYEQYF.